These 27 T cell receptor beta chains originate from one sample sequenced in a study of T-cell memory formation after mild COVID-19 (dated by TCRdb to the early 2020s). The library relied on 5' RACE. Instrument used: Illumina NovaSeq 6000. In TCRdb, the public reads were trimmed at Q25 with fastp and aligned with MiXCR, with productive beta chains retained. Duplicate CDR3 protein sequences are folded into a single record with the most common DNA and genes. A total of a few hundred thousand distinct CDR3 sequences appear in this sample, about 23% of them only once. The ten largest clones add up to under 15% of the sample. Sequencing input: PBMCs or a T cell subset sorted from them (not recorded which). These TCRs come from an adult woman who had mild COVID-19 (a few samples of this study predate the infection). The sample titles of this study are shuffled in the database, so cell type and time point are left out; the donor was told from shared clones.

This rearrangement joins TRBV19 to TRBJ2-1; 7 bases agree with TRBD2. From germline, CDR1 is LNHDA and CDR2 SQIVND (reference sequence). The CDR3 has 15 amino acids. With V trimmed by 5 bases and J by 3 bases, 7 bases remained unmatched. The chain's CDR3 is CASSPSSGHYNEQFF. CDR3 DNA sequence: TGTGCCAGTAGTCCATCTAGCGGTCACTACAATGAGCAGTTCTTC.

The chain couples TRBV7-9 to TRBJ2-1, with D possibly matching TRBD2 (6 bases). Trimming removed 0 bases from V and 3 bases from J, with 12 bases in between. The CDR3 totals 16 residues. Germline V gene lookup returns CDR1 SEHNR and CDR2 FQNEAQ (reference sequence). For the CDR3, the DNA is TGTGCCAGCAGCTTAGCGCGACGCGGGGTCTACAATGAGCAGTTCTTC. Residues: CASSLARRGVYNEQFF.

The rearrangement joins TRBV5-5 to TRBJ2-7; perhaps TRBD2 as D (5 bases). V dropped 2 bases and J dropped 0 bases, with 15 bases sitting between them. The CDR3 is made up of 16 amino acids. Germline V lookup: CDR1 SGHKS, CDR2 YYEKEE (reference sequence). CDR3 DNA: TGTGCCAGCAGCTTTTTGAGCGGCCCAAACTCCTACGAGCAGTACTTC. This sequence encodes CASSFLSGPNSYEQYF.

This clonotype showed up just a few times. The CDR3, as DNA: TGTGCCAGCAGTTTTCTGGGGGTAAATGAGCAGTTCTTC. Translating gives CASSFLGVNEQFF. The V and J genes are TRBV12-3 or TRBV12-4 and TRBJ2-1; D might be TRBD1 or TRBD2, each matching 5 bases. Trimming left V 3 bases short and J 7 bases short, with 10 bases between. CDR3 length: 13 amino acids.

The rearrangement links TRBV29-1 to TRBJ2-7, with 7 positions matching TRBD1. Germline V gene data show CDR1 as SQVTM and CDR2 as ANQGSEA. The CDR3 loop spans 13 amino acids. V trimming: 8 bases; J trimming: 6 bases; junction bases outside the gene matches: 13. CDR3 sequence: CSFLRTRQGEQYF. For the CDR3, the DNA is TGCAGCTTCCTTCGGACCCGACAGGGCGAGCAGTACTTC.

This clonotype has a count of ten or more. The chain combines TRBV5-1 with TRBJ2-3; D not resolved. Trimming pared 3 bases from V and 3 bases from J, leaving 2 bases between. This CDR3 is built from 11 residues. The germline V gene encodes CDR1 SGHRS and CDR2 YFSETQ. CDR3 sequence reads: CASSWTDTQYF. The CDR3 nucleotides read TGCGCCAGCAGCTGGACAGATACGCAGTATTTT.

This clonotype showed up just a few times. The CDR3 nucleotides read TGTGCCAGCCACTTTTACCGAGACCGGGCCGATGAGCAGTACTTC. Amino acids: CASHFYRDRADEQYF. The rearrangement joins TRBV28 to TRBJ2-7; the D is unclear. Germline values: CDR1 MDHEN, CDR2 SYDVKM. This CDR3 comprises 15 residues. The ends were cut back, 8 bases at V and 7 bases at J, with 24 bases in the middle.

The chain combines TRBV5-5 with TRBJ2-1; 9 nucleotides line up with TRBD1. Germline trimming cut 5 bases from V and 6 bases from J; bases unmatched to any gene: 3. The CDR3 length is 13 residues. From germline, CDR1 is SGHKS and CDR2 YYEKEE (reference sequence). The CDR3 sequence: CASRIQGANEQFF. CDR3 coding DNA: TGTGCCAGCAGAATACAGGGGGCCAATGAGCAGTTCTTC.

The V and J genes are TRBV13 and TRBJ2-3; TRBD1 is a possible D gene (6 bases). The germline V and J ends were trimmed by 5 bases and 0 bases, with 12 bases remaining between them. CDR1 and CDR2 from the germline V gene are PRHDT and FYEKMQ (reference sequence). The CDR3 is made up of 15 amino acids. CDR3 loop: CASSNRDTSTDTQYF. The CDR3 DNA sequence: TGTGCCAGCAGCAACCGGGACACTAGCACAGATACGCAGTATTTT.

This clonotype was seen more than once but under ten times. V is TRBV4-2 and J is TRBJ2-1; either TRBD1 or TRBD2 may supply D (5 bases each). In germline, CDR1 is LGHNA, CDR2 YNFKEQ. Trimming stripped 1 base from V and 3 bases from J, with 13 bases between. The CDR3 is 16 amino acids. The CDR3 DNA reads TGTGCCAGCAGCCAAGGATCCGGGACCGACTACAATGAGCAGTTCTTC. It specifies CASSQGSGTDYNEQFF.

This chain links TRBV19 with TRBJ2-2; TRBD2 might be the D (6 bases). The germline V gene encodes CDR1 LNHDA and CDR2 SQIVND (reference sequence). Trimming removed 3 bases from V and 4 bases from J, with 12 bases in between. The CDR3 loop spans 15 amino acids. CDR3: CASSIVREVTGELFF. CDR3 DNA: TGTGCCAGTAGTATCGTCAGGGAGGTCACCGGGGAGCTGTTTTTT.

With regard to this clonotype: At one boundary the junction diverges from the germline segment, which might be a read error. V usage is TRBV4-1 and J usage is TRBJ2-3; D perhaps matches TRBD2 (6 bases). The germline V gene has CDR1 MGHRA and CDR2 YSYEKL. CDR3 length: 13 amino acids. CDR3 coding DNA: TGCGCCAGCAGTCAAGGAGGGGTTGATACGCAGTATTTT. It specifies CASSQGGVDTQYF.

The chain combines TRBV7-8 with TRBJ2-7, with TRBD2 matching 7 bases. Germline V lookup: CDR1 SGHVS, CDR2 FQNEAQ. This CDR3 has 15 residues. The junction had 4 bases not matched to a gene; V was cut back by 0 bases and J by 2 bases. Written as DNA, the CDR3 is TGTGCCAGCAGCTTAGCCGTCGGGGGGACCTACGAGCAGTACTTC. Translated: CASSLAVGGTYEQYF.

The rearrangement uses TRBV24-1 and TRBJ2-3; 8 positions agree with TRBD2. V dropped 4 bases and J dropped 3; count of bases not matched to a gene: 8. Germline V CDR1 and CDR2: KGHDR, SFDVKD. This CDR3 is built from 16 residues. CDR3 coding DNA: TGTGCCACCAGTGACCCAAGCGGGAGCGGGACAGATACGCAGTATTTT. It encodes CATSDPSGSGTDTQYF.

This clonotype was seen only a few times. The rearrangement links TRBV12-3 or TRBV12-4 to TRBJ1-5; D remains ambiguous. With 5 bases removed from V and 4 bases from J, the gap between germline ends came to 9 bases. The CDR3 sequence is 13 residues long. CDR3 sequence: CASSPTLNQPQHF. CDR3 DNA: TGTGCCAGCAGTCCCACACTGAATCAGCCCCAGCATTTT.

The chain combines TRBV20-1 with TRBJ2-7; 7 nucleotides align to TRBD2. The CDR3 is 13 amino acids. Germline values: CDR1 DFQATT, CDR2 SNEGSKA (reference sequence). V was clipped by 3 bases and J by 9 bases; unmatched bases: 11. The CDR3 DNA sequence: TGCAGTGCTAGGAGGGGAGGGGACTCCTGGCAGTACTTC. This encodes CSARRGGDSWQYF.

The chain couples TRBV5-4 to TRBJ2-7; D is unclear. This CDR3 comprises 15 residues. Germline V gene sequence: CDR1 SGHNT, CDR2 YYREEE (reference sequence). With 0 bases removed from V and 2 bases from J, the gap between germline ends came to 12 bases. The CDR3 coding sequence is TGTGCCAGCAGCTTGGATATGCGAAGCCCCTACGAGCAGTACTTC. Its translation is CASSLDMRSPYEQYF.

This rearrangement joins TRBV5-5 to TRBJ2-7, with D uncertain. The CDR3 length is 12 residues. Germline V lookup: CDR1 SGHKS, CDR2 YYEKEE (reference sequence). The germline V and J ends were trimmed by 4 bases and 7 bases, with 12 bases remaining between them. The CDR3 nucleotides read TGTGCCAGCAGCCCGATATTGGAGGAGCAGTACTTC. It translates to CASSPILEEQYF.

The V call is TRBV29-1, the J call TRBJ2-7; 12 bases match TRBD2. The germline CDR1 and CDR2 sequences are SQVTM and ANQGSEA. Trimming took 1 base from V and 1 from J; bases not matched to a gene: 2. This CDR3 is built from 15 residues. The chain's CDR3 is CSVEGTSGMSYEQYF. CDR3 nucleotides: TGCAGCGTTGAAGGGACTAGCGGGATGTCCTACGAGCAGTACTTC.

The chain combines TRBV12-3 or TRBV12-4 with TRBJ2-2; 7 bases line up with TRBD1. V lost 6 bases and J lost 6; bases outside the gene matches: 16. The CDR3 length is 17 residues. CDR3 region: CASSRVTTGMTAGELFF. CDR3 coding DNA: TGTGCCAGCAGCCGAGTGACGACAGGGATGACGGCCGGGGAGCTGTTTTTT.

This clonotype appeared a few times. V and J are TRBV6-2 or TRBV6-3 and TRBJ2-1; 10 bases line up with TRBD2. V lost 8 bases, J lost 7 bases, and 8 bases stayed unmatched. Germline CDR1 is MNHEY and CDR2 is SVGEGT. The CDR3 contains 14 residues. The CDR3 DNA reads as TGTGCCAGCCTAAGTAGCGGGAGGCGGAATGAGCAGTTCTTC. Translating gives CASLSSGRRNEQFF.

The J gene is TRBJ2-2, the V gene TRBV7-3, with 9 bases matching TRBD1. Trimming took 2 bases from V and 7 from J; bases not matched to a gene: 5. The germline gives CDR1 SGHTA, CDR2 FQGTGA. The CDR3 runs to 15 residues. CDR3: CASSLDRGSIGELFF. The CDR3 DNA follows: TGTGCCAGCAGCTTAGACAGGGGGAGCATCGGGGAGCTGTTTTTT.

V gene TRBV5-1 combines with J gene TRBJ2-6, with D tentatively TRBD2 (6 bases). Trimming pared 0 bases from V and 2 bases from J, leaving 9 bases between. Germline CDR1 and CDR2: SGHRS and YFSETQ. The CDR3 runs to 16 residues. The CDR3 spells CASSLASGAGANVLTF. In nucleotides, the CDR3 is TGCGCCAGCAGCTTGGCTTCGGGGGCTGGGGCCAACGTCCTGACTTTC.

J is TRBJ2-5 and V is TRBV7-9; 7 bases map to TRBD2. From germline, CDR1 is SEHNR and CDR2 FQNEAQ (reference sequence). The ends lost 4 bases at V and 5 bases at J; junction bases unmatched: 4. The CDR3 spans 13 residues. CDR3 sequence (DNA): TGTGCCAGCAGCTCGAAGGGAGGGGAGACCCAGTACTTC. This sequence encodes CASSSKGGETQYF.

This clonotype appeared once. The genes are TRBV11-3 and TRBJ2-7; perhaps TRBD1 as D (6 bases). Per germline, CDR1 SGHNT and CDR2 YENEEA. This CDR3 contains 13 residues. V gave up 4 bases and J gave up 1 base, with 8 bases separating them. The CDR3, as DNA: TGTGCCAGCAGCTCGGACAGATCCTACGAGCAGTACTTC. Protein sequence: CASSSDRSYEQYF.

This clonotype was seen a few times. V is TRBV6-5 and J is TRBJ2-4, with TRBD1 matching over 10 bases. Germline CDR1 MNHEY, CDR2 SVGAGI. The length of the CDR3 is 15 residues. The trim removed 6 bases at V and 7 bases at J, leaving 9 bases unmatched. DNA of the CDR3: TGTGCCAGCAGGGGGGGACAGGGGAGGGGGAACATTCAGTACTTC. The encoded protein is CASRGGQGRGNIQYF.

This clonotype turned up a few times. V is TRBV2 and J is TRBJ2-3; unclear D gene. Trimming took 7 bases from V and 2 from J, leaving 10 bases between them. The CDR3 length is 13 residues. CDR1 SNHLY and CDR2 FYNNEI come from the germline V gene. CDR3 bases: TGTGCCAGCACAGGCATAACCACAGATACGCAGTATTTT. Encoded protein: CASTGITTDTQYF.